Presented here are 23 T cell receptor beta chains from one specimen sequenced in a study of response to subunit inactivated influenza vaccine. TCRdb redid the calling of the RT-PCR reads with MiXCR, one entry per CDR3 protein. Seen here are over 450,000 distinct CDR3 sequences, 10% to 15% observed once, and the top ten hold 10% to 15%. This sample comprised PBMCs from blood, obtained about 40 days after vaccination. The receptor set was obtained from a man between 50 and 59 years old who received an inactivated influenza vaccine.

Many counts were recorded for this clonotype. J is TRBJ1-1 and V is TRBV5-1, with D hard to call. Trimming shortened V by 6 bases and J by 5 bases, and 17 bases separated the two germline ends. This CDR3 is 14 amino acids long. Looked up from germline, CDR1 is SGHRS and CDR2 is YFSETQ. CDR3 sequence reads: CASNLLGEGTEAFF. The CDR3 DNA sequence: TGCGCCAGCAATCTACTGGGAGAAGGAACTGAAGCTTTCTTT.

This clonotype was seen more than once but under ten times. The chain carries TRBV6-2 or TRBV6-3 and TRBJ2-1, with D uncertain. This CDR3 region has 12 residues. The germline V and J ends were trimmed by 5 bases and 4 bases, with 6 bases remaining between them. Germline CDR1 and CDR2: MNHEY and SVGEGT. The CDR3 DNA follows: TGTGCCAGCAGTAGAATTTACAATGAGCAGTTCTTC. It translates to CASSRIYNEQFF.

The rearrangement uses TRBV20-1 and TRBJ2-3; 11 bases are a match to TRBD2. This CDR3 comprises 15 residues. The V and J ends lost 5 bases and 10 bases, in that order; junction bases with no gene match: 14. Per germline, CDR1 DFQATT and CDR2 SNEGSKA (reference sequence). Here the CDR3 reads CSAEGGLAASPPQYF. The CDR3 DNA reads TGCAGTGCTGAGGGGGGACTAGCGGCTTCTCCACCGCAGTATTTT.

This clonotype has ten or more counts. J is TRBJ2-3 and V is TRBV20-1; TRBD2 matches 7 bases. The CDR3 is 13 amino acids. Germline CDR1 and CDR2: DFQATT and SNEGSKA (reference sequence). After removal of 6 bases from V and 6 bases from J, the junction contained 9 bases not matched to a gene. This CDR3 is CSAVRAGVDTQYF. The CDR3 region has the DNA TGCAGTGCGGTGAGGGCGGGAGTGGATACGCAGTATTTT.

This clonotype showed up just a few times. V is TRBV7-9 and J is TRBJ2-3; 10 bases align to TRBD2. The CDR3 is 15 residues long. J gave up 3 bases and V 5 bases, and 5 bases lay outside the gene matches. CDR1 and CDR2 (germline): SEHNR, FQNEAQ (reference sequence). CDR3 in amino acids: CASSRTSGMTDTQYF. CDR3 DNA: TGTGCCAGCAGCAGGACTAGCGGTATGACAGATACGCAGTATTTT. The full variable domain, completed using reference TRBV7-9 and TRBJ2-3, is DTGVSQNPRHKITKRGQNVTFRCDPISEHNRLYWYRQTLGQGPEFLTYFQNEAQLEKSRLLSDRFSAERPKGSFSTLEIQRTEQGDSAMYLCASSRTSGMTDTQYFGPGTRLTVL.

The sample holds many counts of this clonotype. V usage is TRBV10-3 and J usage is TRBJ1-4; perhaps TRBD1 as D (5 bases). Trimming took off 6 bases at V and 6 bases at J, with 14 bases between the two ends. Germline-derived CDR1 and CDR2 are ENHRY and SYGVKD. The CDR3 is 14 residues long. CDR3 nucleotides: TGTGCCATCAGCCCGGGGCAGGGTGATGAAAAACTGTTTTTT. Its translation: CAISPGQGDEKLFF.

In this sample, this clonotype turned up many times. CDR3 coding DNA: TGTGCCAGCAGTTTGGGGCAGGGCGGTTCACCCCTCCACTTT. This gives the protein CASSLGQGGSPLHF. This rearrangement joins TRBV12-3 or TRBV12-4 to TRBJ1-6; TRBD1 might be the D (5 bases). This CDR3 spans 14 amino acids. Trimming removed 3 bases from V and 9 bases from J, with 12 bases in between.

This clonotype has just a few counts. V is TRBV7-2 and J is TRBJ2-5, with 8 bases that match TRBD2. The CDR3 is 14 amino acids. Trimming removed 5 bases from V and 4 bases from J; junction bases left unmatched: 6. Per germline, CDR1 SGHTA and CDR2 FQGNSA. CDR3 nucleotides: TGTGCCAGCAGCCGGAGCGGGAGAGGAGAGACCCAGTACTTC. This sequence encodes CASSRSGRGETQYF.

The V call is TRBV7-2, the J call TRBJ2-4, with D possibly being TRBD1 (5 bases). Germline V gene sequence: CDR1 SGHTA, CDR2 FQGNSA. V was clipped by 1 base and J by 9 bases, with 13 bases between them. The CDR3 runs 14 residues. CDR3 amino acids: CASSLGLAQGIQYF. The CDR3 region has the DNA TGTGCCAGCAGCTTAGGACTGGCGCAGGGCATTCAGTACTTC.

Only a few counts were recorded for this clonotype. The V gene is TRBV5-1, the J gene TRBJ2-1; TRBD2 aligns across 10 bases. In germline, CDR1 is SGHRS, CDR2 YFSETQ. V lost 6 bases and J lost 9; bases outside the gene matches: 15. The CDR3 is 16 residues long. Written as DNA, the CDR3 is TGCGCCAGCATCGAGGGAAGCGGGGGGGTAGGTGGTGAGCAGTTCTTC. This translates into CASIEGSGGVGGEQFF.

This sequence joins TRBV3-1 and TRBJ1-4; no reliable D call. The CDR3 contains 14 residues. The V end was cut by 0 bases, the J end by 8 bases, with 10 bases between. The germline V gene has CDR1 LGHDT and CDR2 YNNKEL (reference sequence). CDR3 residues: CASSQEGREEKLFF. The CDR3 bases are TGTGCCAGCAGCCAAGAGGGCCGTGAGGAAAAACTGTTTTTT.

This clonotype occurred once. This chain links TRBV11-2 with TRBJ1-3; 9 nucleotides align to TRBD1. The germline CDR1 and CDR2 sequences are SGHAT and FQNNGV. The length of the CDR3 is 18 residues. V lost 6 bases, J lost 6 bases, and 18 bases stayed unmatched. CDR3 sequence (DNA): TGTGCCAGCAGAAACTTCGTAGGCCGGGACAGGGAACCAAACACCATATATTTT. Translation gives CASRNFVGRDREPNTIYF. The full variable domain, its missing parts supplied by reference TRBV11-2 and TRBJ1-3, is EAGVAQSPRYKIIEKRQSVAFWCNPISGHATLYWYQQILGQGPKLLIQFQNNGVVDDSQLPKDRFSAERLKGVDSTLKIQPAKLEDSAVYLCASRNFVGRDREPNTIYFGEGSWLTVV.

The rearrangement links TRBV20-1 to TRBJ1-1; the D is unclear. The CDR3 covers 15 residues. V lost 0 bases, J lost 2 bases, and 13 bases lay in between. Germline CDR1 is DFQATT and CDR2 is SNEGSKA (reference sequence). CDR3 sequence (DNA): TGCAGTGCTAGAGACGTCGCCACAGTCAACACTGAAGCTTTCTTT. Amino acids: CSARDVATVNTEAFF.

The chain employs TRBV2 and TRBJ1-1; D uncertain. This CDR3 is 12 amino acids long. Germline assignment: CDR1 SNHLY and CDR2 FYNNEI. V was pared by 5 bases and J by 0 bases, with 4 bases between. The CDR3 DNA reads TGTGCCAGCAGTATATTGAACACTGAAGCTTTCTTT. Translated, it gives CASSILNTEAFF.

This clonotype was seen a handful of times. The rearrangement uses TRBV2 and TRBJ2-1; TRBD1 might be the D (5 bases). Looked up from germline, CDR1 is SNHLY and CDR2 is FYNNEI. The CDR3 is 16 residues long. Trimming pared 1 base from V and 8 bases from J, leaving 18 bases between. The CDR3, as DNA: TGTGCCAGCAGTGAAGACGACAGTCTCCGAGGAGATGAGCAGTTCTTC. Translating gives CASSEDDSLRGDEQFF.

V is TRBV6-1 and J is TRBJ1-5; the D gene is possibly TRBD1 (6 bases). Germline V gene data show CDR1 as MNHNS and CDR2 as SASEGT. The V end lost 8 bases, the J end lost 3 bases, and 14 bases lay between the germline ends. The CDR3 is 14 residues long. The CDR3 region is CASASTGINQPQHF. CDR3 sequence (DNA): TGTGCCAGCGCGTCAACAGGGATCAATCAGCCCCAGCATTTT.

There are many counts of this clonotype. The chain couples TRBV4-2 to TRBJ2-7; 9 nucleotides line up with TRBD1. The CDR3 extends over 15 amino acids. V trimming: 3 bases; J trimming: 4 bases; junction bases outside the gene matches: 7. Germline CDR1 LGHNA, CDR2 YNFKEQ. CDR3 sequence (DNA): TGTGCCAGCAGCCATGAACAGGGGGCATCTTACGAGCAGTACTTC. Translating gives CASSHEQGASYEQYF.

V is TRBV12-3 or TRBV12-4 and J is TRBJ2-2; D gene uncertain. This CDR3 has 13 residues. Deletions cut 10 bases from V and 1 base from J, with 10 bases between. The CDR3 spells CAIRAQNTGELFF. CDR3 nucleotide sequence: TGTGCCATTCGGGCCCAGAACACCGGGGAGCTGTTTTTT.

The chain recombines TRBV4-2 with TRBJ2-1; TRBD1 matches 8 bases. The CDR3 extends over 15 amino acids. The germline V gene encodes CDR1 LGHNA and CDR2 YNFKEQ. The J segment lost 8 bases and the V segment lost 0 bases, leaving 6 bases of the junction unmatched. The CDR3, as DNA: TGTGCCAGCAGCCAAGATCTTTACAGGGGGGATGAGCAGTTCTTC. Translated, it gives CASSQDLYRGDEQFF.

The chain couples TRBV7-2 to TRBJ2-1; 9 bases map to TRBD1. Germline-derived CDR1 and CDR2 are SGHTA and FQGNSA. CDR3 length: 13 amino acids. The junction had 9 bases not matched to a gene; V was cut back by 9 bases and J by 9 bases. The CDR3 DNA sequence: TGTGCCAGGGGCCCGGACAGGGGCCGTGAGCAGTTCTTC. Its protein is CARGPDRGREQFF.

In this sample, this clonotype turned up many times. The chain recombines TRBV10-3 with TRBJ2-6; 9 bases align to TRBD1. V trimming: 10 bases; J trimming: 0 bases; junction bases outside the gene matches: 10. Per germline, CDR1 ENHRY and CDR2 SYGVKD. This CDR3 is 17 amino acids long. CDR3 DNA sequence: TGTGCCACCAATACCCGGGACAGGGTCTCTGGGGCCAACGTCCTGACTTTC. It yields the protein CATNTRDRVSGANVLTF.

The chain combines TRBV3-1 with TRBJ2-1; 8 bases align to TRBD2. J was trimmed by 6 bases and V by 4 bases; bases with no gene match: 5. Germline V gives CDR1 LGHDT, CDR2 YNNKEL (reference sequence). The CDR3 totals 14 residues. Here the CDR3 reads CASSPIGLANEQFF. The CDR3 nucleotides are TGTGCCAGCAGCCCTATAGGACTAGCCAATGAGCAGTTCTTC.

This clonotype was counted a few times. The V and J genes are TRBV5-5 and TRBJ2-1; 7 bases line up with TRBD1. The length of the CDR3 is 15 residues. With V trimmed by 0 bases and J by 5 bases, 5 bases remained unmatched. Germline CDR1 is SGHKS and CDR2 is YYEKEE (reference sequence). The CDR3 protein is CASSLDRGPDNEQFF. DNA for the CDR3: TGTGCCAGCAGCTTGGACAGGGGCCCGGACAATGAGCAGTTCTTC.